This TCR beta chain was sequenced for a study of control samples from healthy donors and cancer patients (dated by TCRdb to 2019 to 2021). Library construction relied on the immunoSEQ multiplex PCR assay. TCRdb stores this immuneACCESS table with in-frame sequences only. Part of the clones is absent; in the studies checked, under half of the shortfall reflects unresolved V genes, and no reason is known for the rest. The sample data list approximately 13,000 clones, and roughly 93% of these were observed just once. About an eighth of the sample goes to the ten largest clones. The CDR3 starts with the cysteine, ends with the phenylalanine, and has 14 residues. Only the CDR3 region is kept as DNA, spanning 42 bases read in frame from base 1. V sheds 2 bases and J sheds 4 bases, leaving 11 bases between their ends. Taken from the germline V gene, the CDR1 and CDR2 loops are MNHNS and SASEGT. Regarding this clone: Its antigen remains undetermined. No much larger clonotype is one base removed from it; base qualities were not supplied.

Sequencing input: PBMCs. The TCR comes from a man older than 75 with lung cancer. In this chain, TRBV6-1 is recombined with TRBJ2-5; the D call is tentative, TRBD1 or TRBD2, as each matches 5 bases. In nucleotides, the sequence is TGTGCCAGCAGTGAATACGGGGCCTCAGAGACCCAGTACTTC. This yields the protein CASSEYGASETQYF.